Listed below are T cell receptor beta chains from one sample, sequenced in a study of OX40 agonist ivuxolimab in advanced cancers. The repertoire was sequenced with immunoSEQ multiplex PCR; TCRdb's copy has only in-frame clones and lacks some. This table has about 82,000 clones, around 84% appearing once. Here the sequenced sample was CD4+ or CD8+ T cells sorted from blood, taken in a trial of the OX40 agonist ivuxolimab. All receptors derive from an adult with an advanced solid tumor such as melanoma, head and neck, liver or kidney cancer. Each CDR3 is given with its conserved first and last residue. A D gene is named only where the DNA matches it firmly. Size is omitted from some rows. Given values are once, few, many or a class for expanded clones.

cdr3_nt	cdr3_aa	v_call	j_call	d_call	clone_size
TGTGCCAGCAGCTCGAGCTCTGGGGCCAACGTCCTGACTTTC	CASSSSSGANVLTF	TRBV13	TRBJ2-6	NA	NA
TGCAGCGTCCAAAGACAGGGATACACAGATACGCAGTATTTT	CSVQRQGYTDTQYF	TRBV29-1	TRBJ2-3	TRBD1	NA
TGTGCCAGCAGTTTGTCGGGCGGCGACACTGAAGCTTTCTTT	CASSLSGGDTEAFF	TRBV28	TRBJ1-1	NA	NA
TGTGCCTGGAGCCCGGGACAGACTCAAGAGACCCAGTACTTC	CAWSPGQTQETQYF	TRBV30	TRBJ2-5	TRBD1	once
TGTGCCTGGATCCCCGACAGTTCTACCTACGAGCAGTACTTC	CAWIPDSSTYEQYF	TRBV30	TRBJ2-7	NA	NA
TGTGCCAGCAGCCCGCAGGAGAATGAGCAGTTCTTC	CASSPQENEQFF	TRBV7-2	TRBJ2-1	NA	NA
TGCGCCAGCAGCTTAGGGACAGTTAACACTGAAGCTTTCTTT	CASSLGTVNTEAFF	TRBV5-1	TRBJ1-1	TRBD1	NA
TGTGCCACGCGACCAGGTTCCTCTGGAAACACCATATATTTT	CATRPGSSGNTIYF	TRBV10-3	TRBJ1-3	NA	NA
TGTGCCAGCACCAGAGGGACAGGGGGAACCTACGAGCAGTACTTC	CASTRGTGGTYEQYF	TRBV5-6	TRBJ2-7	TRBD1	NA
TGTGCCAGCAGCCGAGACAGAATGGCCAACTATGGCTACACCTTC	CASSRDRMANYGYTF	TRBV27	TRBJ1-2	NA	NA
TGTGCCAGCAGCTTACAAGTCGGTGAGCAGTTCTTC	CASSLQVGEQFF	TRBV13	TRBJ2-1	NA	NA
TGTGCCAGCAGCTTAGAGACAGGGCGCATGAAAAACACCATATATTTT	CASSLETGRMKNTIYF	TRBV7-6	TRBJ1-3	TRBD1	NA
TGTGCCAGCAGACTCAGGGAAAAACTGTTTTTT	CASRLREKLFF	TRBV6-6	TRBJ1-4	NA	NA
TGCAGCGTTGAAGCAGGGCTTTCGTATGGCTACACCTTC	CSVEAGLSYGYTF	TRBV29-1	TRBJ1-2	NA	once
TGCGCCAGCAGCTTGATAGCTAGCGGTAACAATGAGCAGTTCTTC	CASSLIASGNNEQFF	TRBV5-1	TRBJ2-1	TRBD2	NA
TGTGCCAGCAGTTACCCCCAGCTCAATCAGCCCCAGCATTTT	CASSYPQLNQPQHF	TRBV6-6	TRBJ1-5	NA	NA
TGTGCCAGTAAAACCGGGACAGGATTCACCGGGGAGCTGTTTTTT	CASKTGTGFTGELFF	TRBV19	TRBJ2-2	TRBD1	NA
TGTGCCAGCAGCGTAGCACAGGACTCTGGAAACACCATATATTTT	CASSVAQDSGNTIYF	TRBV9	TRBJ1-3	NA	NA
TGTGCCAGCAGCCGCGGGGGTGGGGGACAGCCCCAGCATTTT	CASSRGGGGQPQHF	TRBV6-6	TRBJ1-5	NA	NA
TGTGCCAGCAGCCCGGGACTTAACACCGGGGAGCTGTTTTTT	CASSPGLNTGELFF	TRBV6-1	TRBJ2-2	NA	few
TGTGCCAGCAGCGTAGGAAGCGCTAACTATGGCTACACCTTC	CASSVGSANYGYTF	TRBV9	TRBJ1-2	NA	NA
TGTGCCAGCAGCGTGATGGTTCAGGGACAGTTCTTC	CASSVMVQGQFF	TRBV5-8	TRBJ2-1	NA	NA
TGTGCCAGTAGCAAACCAGGGCAAGAGACCCAGTACTTC	CASSKPGQETQYF	TRBV19	TRBJ2-5	NA	NA
TGTGCCAGCAGCGTAGTGGTCTCTAGCACAGATACGCAGTATTTT	CASSVVVSSTDTQYF	TRBV27	TRBJ2-3	NA	NA
TGCGCCAGCACCTGGGGACAGTACCAAGAGACCCAGTACTTC	CASTWGQYQETQYF	TRBV5-1	TRBJ2-5	TRBD1	once
TGTGCCAGCTCACCCCGACAGGGGGCAGGGACTAACTATGGCTACACCTTC	CASSPRQGAGTNYGYTF	TRBV18	TRBJ1-2	TRBD1	NA
TGTGCCAGCAGCTTAACCGGGACTAGCGGAAGCACCGGGGAGCTGTTTTTT	CASSLTGTSGSTGELFF	TRBV7-3	TRBJ2-2	TRBD2	NA
TGTGCCAGCAGCCTGCAGGAGAACACTGAAGCTTTCTTT	CASSLQENTEAFF	TRBV7-2	TRBJ1-1	NA	NA
TGTGCCAGCAGCTCCACTCTCTTCGGGACCCAGTACTTC	CASSSTLFGTQYF	TRBV7-9	TRBJ2-5	NA	NA
TGTGCCAGCAGTCCTATGGGGGATAACTATGGCTACACCTTC	CASSPMGDNYGYTF	TRBV27	TRBJ1-2	NA	NA
TGTGCCAGCAGCCTCCGCGGACTAGCGGGAGCTATTGAGCAGTTCTTC	CASSLRGLAGAIEQFF	TRBV7-2	TRBJ2-1	TRBD2	NA
TGTGCCAGCAGCTTATTATTTTACGGGGCCACAGATACGCAGTATTTT	CASSLLFYGATDTQYF	TRBV7-9	TRBJ2-3	NA	NA
TGTGCCAGCAAACCGGGACGAACTCGGGGAAGCTCCTACAATGAGCAGTTCTTC	CASKPGRTRGSSYNEQFF	TRBV27	TRBJ2-1	NA	NA
TGTGCCAGCAGCGTAGCAGACAGGGGTCGGGAAAAACTGTTTTTT	CASSVADRGREKLFF	TRBV9	TRBJ1-4	TRBD1	NA
TGTGCCAGTACGGGACTATTAAACAATGAGCAGTTCTTC	CASTGLLNNEQFF	TRBV19	TRBJ2-1	TRBD2	NA
TGTGCCAGCAGCCCAGCCCGGGGATCACCCCTCCACTTT	CASSPARGSPLHF	TRBV27	TRBJ1-6	NA	NA
TGTGCCACCAGTGAGGGCTTGCTAACCTACAATGAGCAGTTCTTC	CATSEGLLTYNEQFF	TRBV15	TRBJ2-1	NA	NA
TGTGCCAGCAGCTCCTCGGGCAGCGGCTACGAGCAGTACTTC	CASSSSGSGYEQYF	TRBV7-9	TRBJ2-7	NA	NA
TGTGCCAGCAGCGCCCAAGGGACTATGAACACTGAAGCTTTCTTT	CASSAQGTMNTEAFF	TRBV7-2	TRBJ1-1	NA	NA
TGTGCCAGCTCACCGATAGCGAACACCGGGGAGCTGTTTTTT	CASSPIANTGELFF	TRBV18	TRBJ2-2	NA	NA
TGTGCCAGCAGTGAACAGGGGAACACTGAAGCTTTCTTT	CASSEQGNTEAFF	TRBV2	TRBJ1-1	NA	NA
TGTGCCAGCAGCTTATTGGGAACTGAAGCTTTCTTT	CASSLLGTEAFF	TRBV7-9	TRBJ1-1	NA	NA
TGTGCCTGGCGTCAACCGGGACAGTGGGCGCAGTATTTT	CAWRQPGQWAQYF	TRBV30	TRBJ2-3	TRBD1	NA
TGTGCCAGCAGGGGGCAGAACTATGGCTACACCTTC	CASRGQNYGYTF	TRBV7-8	TRBJ1-2	NA	NA
TGTGCCAGCGCGGGGACAGGGAGGGCCTATGGCTACACCTTC	CASAGTGRAYGYTF	TRBV18	TRBJ1-2	TRBD1	NA
TGTGCCAGCAGTTGGGGGATTCAAAACATTCAGTACTTC	CASSWGIQNIQYF	TRBV27	TRBJ2-4	NA	NA
TGTGCCAGCAGTGAAGCTGGGCCGATCCCCTACGAGCAGTACTTC	CASSEAGPIPYEQYF	TRBV6-1	TRBJ2-7	NA	NA
TGCGCCAGCAAGTTTGATGGGATCGATGAGCAGTTCTTC	CASKFDGIDEQFF	TRBV5-1	TRBJ2-1	NA	NA
TGTGCCAGTAGCAGATTCTGGACAGGGGGCACTGAAGCTTTCTTT	CASSRFWTGGTEAFF	TRBV19	TRBJ1-1	TRBD1	NA
TGTGCCAGCTCCCAAACGACAGGAGACCTCTCCTACGAGCAGTACTTC	CASSQTTGDLSYEQYF	TRBV18	TRBJ2-7	NA	few
TGCGCCAGCAGCTTAGGTGATCTCTCTGGAAACACCATATATTTT	CASSLGDLSGNTIYF	TRBV5-1	TRBJ1-3	NA	NA
TGTGCCAGCTCACCACGGGCTGGAGGGGGCGAGTCTGGAAACACCATATATTTT	CASSPRAGGGESGNTIYF	TRBV18	TRBJ1-3	TRBD1	NA
TGCGCCAGCGCTCCAGCGGGAGGGATATACAATGAGCAGTTCTTC	CASAPAGGIYNEQFF	TRBV5-1	TRBJ2-1	TRBD2	NA
TGTGCCAGTACTCGAACAGGGGAGTATTATGGCTACACCTTC	CASTRTGEYYGYTF	TRBV19	TRBJ1-2	TRBD1	NA
TGCGCCAGCAGATTGGGCCGGGTTGGAGCCTATGAAAAACTGTTTTTT	CASRLGRVGAYEKLFF	TRBV5-1	TRBJ1-4	NA	NA
TGCGCCAGCAGCCAAGATGAGTCGGGTGGAAACACCGGGGAGCTGTTTTTT	CASSQDESGGNTGELFF	TRBV4-1	TRBJ2-2	NA	few
TGTGCCAGCAGCTTAGGGACTGGGGCCAACGTCCTGACTTTC	CASSLGTGANVLTF	TRBV5-6	TRBJ2-6	NA	NA
TGTGCCTGGAGTAAAGAGAGCAATCAGCCCCAGCATTTT	CAWSKESNQPQHF	TRBV30	TRBJ1-5	NA	few
TGTGCCAGCAGCGTGGCGGACACCATATATTTT	CASSVADTIYF	TRBV2	TRBJ1-3	NA	NA